This T cell receptor (beta chain) was profiled in a study of blood T cell repertoires in COVID-19. Overall study context: Italy, Spain and the United States were the sources of the convalescent and acute COVID-19 samples.

Trimming cost V 1 base and J 6 bases; bases outside gene matches: 5. This CDR3 region has 14 residues. Germline CDR1 SNHLY, CDR2 FYNNEI. As originally analysed: How many nucleated cells were present was estimated from reference gene primer amplification. TCRdb's copy holds only in-frame clones and misses some; the assay was immunoSEQ multiplex PCR. Clonal size and the V and J genes are those of that table, whereas D and trimming came from the DNA. The sample has some 180,000 clones, 83% seen once. The receptor was derived from a woman of 80 years or more with acute or convalescent COVID-19. Sequencing input: peripheral blood. The chain uses TRBV2 and TRBJ2-7; TRBD1 aligns across 8 bases. The CDR3, as DNA: TGTGCCAGCAGTGAAGGGGGACAGGTCCCCGAGCAGTACTTC. As protein: CASSEGGQVPEQYF.